One sample yielded the 5 T cell receptor beta chains listed below, sequenced in a study of T cells expressing NK-cell markers (TCRdb year 2020). The library was obtained by 5' RACE. Data came from an Illumina HiSeq 2000. Through TCRdb reprocessing, the reads give one entry per CDR3 protein sequence; DNA is omitted. The sample's clone listing holds 150,000 or so distinct CDR3 sequences. The ten largest clones take up 30% to 45% of the sample. The sample consisted of blood T cells: a sorted CD56 or NKG2C T cell subset, CD4+ or CD8+ T cells, or bulk PBMC T cells (not recorded which). The origin of the receptors is a woman in her 50s in good health. Donor details come from another sample of the same person, matched by shared clones.

This rearrangement joins TRBV11-3 to TRBJ2-2. Looked up from germline, CDR1 is SGHNT and CDR2 is YENEEA. This CDR3 contains 12 residues. The chain's CDR3 is CASSHDRGELFF.

The chain combines TRBV6-2 or TRBV6-3 with TRBJ2-1; TCRdb proposes TRBD2, but this gene call is untestable without DNA. The CDR3 is made up of 13 amino acids. Germline assignment: CDR1 MNHEY and CDR2 SVGEGT. The CDR3 sequence: CASSTGLWDEQFF.

The chain combines TRBV27 with TRBJ2-1; TCRdb calls TRBD2, which cannot be checked without DNA. CDR3 length equals 16 residues. The V gene's germline CDR1 is MNHEY and CDR2 SMNVEV (reference sequence). CDR3 amino acids: CASSLSKGEAANEQFF.

V gene TRBV20-1 combines with J gene TRBJ2-3; TCRdb calls TRBD1, which cannot be checked without DNA. CDR1 and CDR2 from the germline V gene are DFQATT and SNEGSKA (reference sequence). CDR3 size: 16 residues. CDR3 residues: CSARAFAQGTPDTQYF.

The chain has TRBV20-1 and TRBJ2-3; TCRdb proposes TRBD1, but this gene call is untestable without DNA. Per the germline V gene, CDR1 is DFQATT and CDR2 is SNEGSKA (reference sequence). The CDR3 totals 14 residues. CDR3 in amino acids: CSASAAISGGTQYF.